This TCR beta chain was identified during a study of CD8 T cells in ankylosing spondylitis. A single record per CDR3 protein comes from TCRdb applying MiXCR to the 5' RACE reads. Among around 770,000 distinct CDR3 sequences listed, approximately 12% were seen once. Study results and limitations: Blood of patients with ankylosing spondylitis appeared to be characterized by a TCR beta motif of eight highly homologous variants. Previously reported in reactive arthritis synovial fluid and blood were some of the motif variants. Clones tied to disease were said to be significantly enriched in matched ankylosing spondylitis synovial fluid.

V was shortened by 6 bases and J by 6 bases, with 15 bases between the two germline ends. This CDR3 region has 14 residues. Per the germline V gene, CDR1 is MNHEY and CDR2 is SMNVEV (reference sequence). There are a few counts of this clonotype. Its specificity is not known. The V and J genes are TRBV27 and TRBJ1-5; the D gene is possibly TRBD1 (5 bases). This receptor was taken from a male donor with ankylosing spondylitis. Sample: blood, either unsorted or a sorted T cell fraction (not recorded which). Here the CDR3 reads CASSSVKGVQPQHF. The CDR3 DNA reads TGTGCCAGCAGCTCCGTTAAAGGGGTTCAGCCCCAGCATTTT.